The rows below give T cell receptor beta chains drawn from one sample of a study of blood T cell repertoires in COVID-19. This table comes from immunoSEQ multiplex PCR, and its TCRdb copy is limited to in-frame clones, with some not included. The sample gives about 200,000 clones, about 89% of which show up once; approximately 6.7% is in the top ten. Source material: peripheral blood. These receptors all come from a middle-aged man with acute or convalescent COVID-19. Each CDR3 is given with its conserved first and last residue. The order of the fields is V gene, J gene, clone size, CDR3 length, D gene, CDR3 DNA, CDR3 protein. A D gene is named only where the DNA matches it firmly. The listing skips clone size in some rows; elsewhere it reads once, few, many or a size class.

TRBV7-9,TRBJ2-5,NA,13,NA,TGTGCCAGCAGCTTCGCAGATTTAGAGACCCAGTACTTC,CASSFADLETQYF
TRBV5-6,TRBJ2-4,NA,18,TRBD2,TGTGCCAGCAGTTGGGGACTAGCGGGGGGCTCGGCCAAAAACATTCAGTACTTC,CASSWGLAGGSAKNIQYF
TRBV7-8,TRBJ1-6,NA,14,NA,TGTGCCAGCAGCCCAGGACAGAATAATTCACCCCTCCACTTT,CASSPGQNNSPLHF
TRBV7-2,TRBJ2-2,NA,13,NA,TGTGCCAGCAGCCTGTTTATCACCGGGGAGCTGTTTTTT,CASSLFITGELFF
TRBV19,TRBJ1-6,NA,13,NA,TGTGCCAGTAGTGTCAGGGGAAGTTCACCCCTCCACTTT,CASSVRGSSPLHF
TRBV7-3,TRBJ2-2,NA,16,NA,TGTGCCAGCAGCTTAACTGCGGGGGCCAACACCGGGGAGCTGTTTTTT,CASSLTAGANTGELFF
TRBV14,TRBJ1-5,NA,16,TRBD1,TGTGCCAGCAGCCAAAACATTAGACAGGGAAATCAGCCCCAGCATTTT,CASSQNIRQGNQPQHF
TRBV20-1,TRBJ2-2,NA,11,NA,TGCAGTGCGGGCCTCCCCGGGGAGCTGTTTTTT,CSAGLPGELFF
TRBV2,TRBJ1-1,few,10,NA,TGTGCCAGCAAGGGACTCCCGACTTTCTTT,CASKGLPTFF
TRBV18,TRBJ2-3,NA,16,TRBD2,TGTGCCAGCACCGCGGGACTAGCGGGGGGGCGGAATACGCAGTATTTT,CASTAGLAGGRNTQYF
TRBV3-1/TRBV3-2,TRBJ1-5,NA,18,NA,TGTGCCAGCAGCCAAGATCCTGTTGCGGGGGTCCGAAATCAGCCCCAGCATTTT,CASSQDPVAGVRNQPQHF
TRBV30,TRBJ2-6,NA,13,NA,TGTGCCTGGGACGGCTCTGGGGCCAACGTCCTGACTTTC,CAWDGSGANVLTF
TRBV7-2,TRBJ1-2,NA,18,NA,TGTGCCAGCAGCTTAAGGGCGGGCCGATTTGGGTATGGGTATGGCTACACCTTC,CASSLRAGRFGYGYGYTF
TRBV18,TRBJ1-6,NA,16,TRBD1,TGTGCCAGCTCGACCCTCGACAGGGGAGATAATTCACCCCTCCACTTT,CASSTLDRGDNSPLHF
TRBV15,TRBJ2-3,NA,17,NA,TGTGCCACCAGCAGAGGTCTAGGGGGGGGTAACACAGATACGCAGTATTTT,CATSRGLGGGNTDTQYF
TRBV28,TRBJ1-6,few,15,NA,TGTGCCAGCAGTCCCCGGGACACGGCGAATTCACCCCTCCACTTT,CASSPRDTANSPLHF
TRBV15,TRBJ1-5,NA,13,NA,TGTGCCACCAGCAGAGATCCGGGGCAGCCCCAGCATTTT,CATSRDPGQPQHF
TRBV7-2,TRBJ2-5,NA,14,TRBD1,TGTGCCAGCAGCTCCCAGACAGGGGAAGAGACCCAGTACTTC,CASSSQTGEETQYF
TRBV24-1,TRBJ2-3,NA,13,NA,TGTGCCACCTCGGCCGGACGGGGTGATACGCAGTATTTT,CATSAGRGDTQYF
TRBV11-2,TRBJ1-4,NA,15,TRBD1,TGTGCCAGCAGCTTATCGAGGGGGCGGAATGAAAAACTGTTTTTT,CASSLSRGRNEKLFF
TRBV12-5,TRBJ1-2,NA,14,TRBD1,TGTGCTAGTGGTTTTGACAGGGCCGACTATGGCTACACCTTC,CASGFDRADYGYTF
TRBV24-1,TRBJ1-4,NA,15,NA,TGTGCCACCAGTGATCGTCTTGGAGGGGATGAAAAACTGTTTTTT,CATSDRLGGDEKLFF
TRBV29-1,TRBJ1-1,once,14,NA,TGCAGCGTTGTCTCGGACATCTTGAACACTGAAGCTTTCTTT,CSVVSDILNTEAFF
TRBV28,TRBJ2-1,NA,13,NA,TGTGCCAGCAGCCGACAGGCATACAATGAGCAGTTCTTC,CASSRQAYNEQFF
TRBV19,TRBJ1-6,NA,15,TRBD1,TGTGCCAGTAGTATAGGTGGGACAGGGGTTTCACCCCTCCACTTT,CASSIGGTGVSPLHF
TRBV4-2,TRBJ2-3,NA,17,TRBD2,TGTGCCAGCAGCCAAGATCAGAAGCGGGGGGCCCCAGATACGCAGTATTTT,CASSQDQKRGAPDTQYF
TRBV15,TRBJ2-1,NA,16,TRBD1,TGTGCCACCAGCAGATGGGACAGGAGGGATGACAATGAGCAGTTCTTC,CATSRWDRRDDNEQFF
TRBV5-1,TRBJ2-3,few,15,NA,TGCGCCAGCAGCTTGGGGTTGGGACTGGCAGATACGCAGTATTTT,CASSLGLGLADTQYF
TRBV5-1,TRBJ2-5,NA,13,TRBD1,TGCGCCAGCAGCTTGGGACAGGGGGGGACCCAGTACTTC,CASSLGQGGTQYF
TRBV9,TRBJ2-7,NA,15,NA,TGTGCCAGCAGCCCGGGGGACAGTTCATTCTACGAGCAGTACTTC,CASSPGDSSFYEQYF
TRBV7-9,TRBJ2-5,NA,10,NA,TGTGCCAGCAGCTCGGGTCCCCAGTACTTC,CASSSGPQYF
TRBV18,TRBJ1-4,NA,16,TRBD1,TGTGCCAGCTCACCAGGGACAGGGGGCCGATCTGAAAAACTGTTTTTT,CASSPGTGGRSEKLFF
TRBV12-5,TRBJ1-2,NA,17,TRBD1,TGTGCTAGTGGTTTGGGGACCGGGACAGGGGCCGCCTATGGCTACACCTTC,CASGLGTGTGAAYGYTF
TRBV3-1/TRBV3-2,TRBJ2-7,NA,13,NA,TGTGCCAGCAGCCATGGGGAAGAGGGCGAGCAGTACTTC,CASSHGEEGEQYF
TRBV14,TRBJ2-5,NA,15,NA,TGTGCCAGCAGCCGGGGACTTCGCCCGAAAGAGACCCAGTACTTC,CASSRGLRPKETQYF
TRBV10-2,TRBJ2-1,NA,15,NA,TGCGCCAGCAGTGATTCCGGGGTACGGGACAATGAGCAGTTCTTC,CASSDSGVRDNEQFF
TRBV29-1,TRBJ1-4,NA,14,NA,TGCAGCGTTGAATATCCAGACACAAACGAAAAACTGTTTTTT,CSVEYPDTNEKLFF
TRBV6-5,TRBJ2-3,NA,13,NA,TGTGCCGGTCTGACGGGGAGCACAGATACGCAGTATTTT,CAGLTGSTDTQYF
TRBV5-4,TRBJ2-2,NA,11,NA,TGTGCCAGCAGCCTTTCCGGGGAGCTGTTTTTT,CASSLSGELFF
TRBV28,TRBJ2-7,NA,18,TRBD2,TGTGCCAGCAGTTTGCTGCCCGGGAGGGGGAGGGGCTCCTACGAGCAGTACTTC,CASSLLPGRGRGSYEQYF
TRBV19,TRBJ1-1,few,15,TRBD1,TGTGCCAGTAACCCCCTTGGACAGGCTGGGAGATTAGCTTTCTTT,CASNPLGQAGRLAFF
TRBV7-8,TRBJ1-2,NA,14,TRBD1,TGTGCCAGCAGCTTATGGACAGGGGACTATGGCTACACCTTC,CASSLWTGDYGYTF
TRBV7-2,TRBJ2-5,NA,16,TRBD2,TGTGCCAGCAGCTTAGAGCGTCGGGGGGGCCGGGAGACCCAGTACTTC,CASSLERRGGRETQYF
TRBV12-3/TRBV12-4,TRBJ1-2,NA,13,NA,TGTGCCAGCAGTTGGAGCGACGCGGGTGGCTACACCTTC,CASSWSDAGGYTF
TRBV7-2,TRBJ2-5,NA,15,NA,TGTGCCAGCAGCTTATTCCGGGACTCCCAAGAGACCCAGTACTTC,CASSLFRDSQETQYF
TRBV6-1,TRBJ1-6,NA,15,NA,TGTGCCAGCAGTGAAGCGCGGGGATATAATTCACCCCTCCACTTT,CASSEARGYNSPLHF